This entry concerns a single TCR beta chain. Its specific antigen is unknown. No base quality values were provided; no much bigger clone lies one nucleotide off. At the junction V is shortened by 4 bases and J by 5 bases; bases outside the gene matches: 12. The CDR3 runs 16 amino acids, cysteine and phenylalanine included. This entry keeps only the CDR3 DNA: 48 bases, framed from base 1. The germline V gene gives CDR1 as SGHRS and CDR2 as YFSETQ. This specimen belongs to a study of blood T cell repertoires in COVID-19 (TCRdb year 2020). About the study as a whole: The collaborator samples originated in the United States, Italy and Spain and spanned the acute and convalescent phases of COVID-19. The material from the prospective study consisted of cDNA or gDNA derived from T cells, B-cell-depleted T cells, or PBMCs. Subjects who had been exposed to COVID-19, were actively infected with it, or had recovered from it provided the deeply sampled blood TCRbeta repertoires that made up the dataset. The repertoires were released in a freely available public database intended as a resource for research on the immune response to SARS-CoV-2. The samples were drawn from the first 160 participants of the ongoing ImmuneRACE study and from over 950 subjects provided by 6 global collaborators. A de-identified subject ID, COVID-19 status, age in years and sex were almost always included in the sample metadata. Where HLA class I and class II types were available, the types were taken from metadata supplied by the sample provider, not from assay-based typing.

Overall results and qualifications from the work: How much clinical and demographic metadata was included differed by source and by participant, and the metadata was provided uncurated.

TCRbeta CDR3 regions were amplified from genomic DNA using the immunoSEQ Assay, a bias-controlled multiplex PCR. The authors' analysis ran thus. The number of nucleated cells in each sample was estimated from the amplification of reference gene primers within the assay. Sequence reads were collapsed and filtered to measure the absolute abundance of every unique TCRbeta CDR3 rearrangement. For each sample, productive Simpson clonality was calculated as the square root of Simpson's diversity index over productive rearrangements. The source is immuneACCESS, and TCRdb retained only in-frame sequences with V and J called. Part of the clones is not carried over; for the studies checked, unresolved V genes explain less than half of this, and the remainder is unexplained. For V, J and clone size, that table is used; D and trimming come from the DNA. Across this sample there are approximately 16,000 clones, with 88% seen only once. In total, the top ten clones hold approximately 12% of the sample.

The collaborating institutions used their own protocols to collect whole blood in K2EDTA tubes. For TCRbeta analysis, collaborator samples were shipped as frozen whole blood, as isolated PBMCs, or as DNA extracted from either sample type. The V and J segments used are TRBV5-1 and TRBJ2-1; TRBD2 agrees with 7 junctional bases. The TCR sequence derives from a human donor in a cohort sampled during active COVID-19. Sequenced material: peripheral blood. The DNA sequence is TGCGCCAGCAGCCTAACGGCGGGGGTTCGGAACAATGAGCAGTTCTTC. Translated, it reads CASSLTAGVRNNEQFF.